This T cell receptor (beta chain) was identified during a study of radiation and T cells in renal cell carcinoma. Profiling relied on immunoSEQ multiplex PCR, and the TCRdb table lists in-frame clones only, not all of them. The sample contains 15,000 or so clones, more than 55% of which appear only once. This CDR3 comprises 12 residues. V was clipped by 4 bases and J by 4 bases; unmatched bases: 4. Germline loops: CDR1 GTSNPN, CDR2 SVGIG (reference sequence). Treatment indicated: treatment-naive control, cytoreductive nephrectomy. The receptor was isolated from a man aged 55 to 70 with renal cell carcinoma. This specimen was tumor tissue, taken from a patient whose treatment was nephrectomy without radiotherapy. This chain joins TRBV30 and TRBJ2-7, with 7 bases aligning to TRBD1. CDR3 in DNA: TGTGCCTGGACAGGGGGTAGGTACGAGCAGTACTTC. It codes for CAWTGGRYEQYF.